Listed below are T cell receptor beta chains from one sample, sequenced in a study of cytomegalovirus exposure and HLA in healthy donors. Clones were read by immunoSEQ multiplex PCR, and TCRdb kept only the in-frame ones, dropping some. The sample yields about 160,000 clones, roughly three quarters seen once. Sequencing was done on a sample of PBMCs. The receptor source for this set is a middle-aged woman in good health and CMV-seropositive. The CDR3 runs from the conserved cysteine through the conserved F or W. The order of the fields is clone size, J gene, D gene, V gene, CDR3 protein, CDR3 DNA. D genes are given only for firm matches. Clone size appears in some rows only: once, few, many, or a class for an expanded clone.

clone size: once; J gene: TRBJ2-3; D gene: -; V gene: TRBV5-1; CDR3 protein: CASSFASTLTDTQYF; CDR3 DNA: TGCGCCAGCAGCTTTGCTAGTACGCTCACAGATACGCAGTATTTT
clone size: once; J gene: TRBJ1-5; D gene: -; V gene: TRBV28; CDR3 protein: CASIRVGQPQHF; CDR3 DNA: TGTGCCAGCATCAGGGTAGGCCAGCCCCAGCATTTT
clone size: -; J gene: TRBJ2-4; D gene: -; V gene: TRBV6-5; CDR3 protein: CASSQNTGTGNIQYF; CDR3 DNA: TGTGCCAGCAGCCAAAATACAGGGACCGGGAACATTCAGTACTTC
clone size: -; J gene: TRBJ1-1; D gene: -; V gene: TRBV10-2; CDR3 protein: CASSGTANTEAFF; CDR3 DNA: TGCGCCAGCAGTGGGACAGCGAACACTGAAGCTTTCTTT
clone size: -; J gene: TRBJ2-5; D gene: -; V gene: TRBV7-9; CDR3 protein: CASSLLVVAAKETQYF; CDR3 DNA: TGTGCCAGCAGCTTATTAGTGGTAGCAGCTAAAGAGACCCAGTACTTC
clone size: -; J gene: TRBJ1-5; D gene: TRBD1; V gene: TRBV30; CDR3 protein: CAWAGQGNQPQHF; CDR3 DNA: TGTGCCTGGGCGGGACAGGGGAATCAGCCCCAGCATTTT
clone size: few; J gene: TRBJ2-1; D gene: TRBD1; V gene: TRBV10-3; CDR3 protein: CASFGTGGYNEQFF; CDR3 DNA: TGTGCCAGCTTTGGGACAGGAGGCTACAATGAGCAGTTCTTC
clone size: once; J gene: TRBJ2-7; D gene: -; V gene: TRBV7-8; CDR3 protein: CASSFYGGSYEQYF; CDR3 DNA: TGTGCCAGCAGCTTTTACGGCGGTAGCTACGAGCAGTACTTC
clone size: -; J gene: TRBJ1-3; D gene: -; V gene: TRBV5-1; CDR3 protein: CASSLEPRSSGNTIYF; CDR3 DNA: TGCGCCAGCAGCTTGGAACCTCGGTCCTCTGGAAACACCATATATTTT
clone size: -; J gene: TRBJ1-6; D gene: -; V gene: TRBV6-5; CDR3 protein: CASRSEAYNSPLHF; CDR3 DNA: TGTGCCAGCAGGTCAGAGGCCTATAATTCACCCCTCCACTTT
clone size: -; J gene: TRBJ1-1; D gene: TRBD1; V gene: TRBV27; CDR3 protein: CASSYKQGAAEAFF; CDR3 DNA: TGTGCCAGCAGTTATAAACAGGGGGCCGCTGAAGCTTTCTTT
clone size: -; J gene: TRBJ2-1; D gene: -; V gene: TRBV6-4; CDR3 protein: CASSDVWGANEQFF; CDR3 DNA: TGTGCCAGCAGTGACGTATGGGGAGCAAATGAGCAGTTCTTC
clone size: -; J gene: TRBJ1-1; D gene: TRBD1; V gene: TRBV6-5; CDR3 protein: CASSPRTGEGEAFF; CDR3 DNA: TGTGCCAGCAGTCCCCGGACAGGGGAAGGTGAAGCTTTCTTT
clone size: few; J gene: TRBJ1-1; D gene: TRBD1; V gene: TRBV19; CDR3 protein: CASSIGQGSTEAFF; CDR3 DNA: TGTGCCAGTAGTATAGGACAGGGAAGCACTGAAGCTTTCTTT
clone size: few; J gene: TRBJ1-1; D gene: -; V gene: TRBV6-1; CDR3 protein: CASSSRRNTEAFF; CDR3 DNA: TGTGCCAGCAGTTCGCGAAGGAACACTGAAGCTTTCTTT
clone size: -; J gene: TRBJ1-4; D gene: TRBD1; V gene: TRBV5-6; CDR3 protein: CASSLRQGDSTNEKLFF; CDR3 DNA: TGTGCCAGCAGCTTACGACAGGGGGACTCAACTAATGAAAAACTGTTTTTT
clone size: -; J gene: TRBJ2-7; D gene: -; V gene: TRBV5-6; CDR3 protein: CASSHSAQRREQYF; CDR3 DNA: TGTGCCAGCAGCCACTCTGCCCAGCGGCGCGAGCAGTACTTC
clone size: -; J gene: TRBJ1-1; D gene: -; V gene: TRBV30; CDR3 protein: CARFTDTEAFF; CDR3 DNA: TGTGCCCGCTTTACAGACACTGAAGCTTTCTTT
clone size: -; J gene: TRBJ1-2; D gene: TRBD1; V gene: TRBV6-5; CDR3 protein: CASSQQGHYGYTF; CDR3 DNA: TGTGCCAGCAGTCAACAGGGGCACTATGGCTACACCTTC
clone size: few; J gene: TRBJ1-4; D gene: -; V gene: TRBV4-1; CDR3 protein: CASSPFRLGWEKLFF; CDR3 DNA: TGCGCCAGCAGCCCCTTCCGGTTGGGGTGGGAGAAACTGTTTTTT
clone size: -; J gene: TRBJ1-1; D gene: -; V gene: TRBV11-3; CDR3 protein: CASSFASNTEAFF; CDR3 DNA: TGTGCCAGCAGCTTCGCGTCGAACACTGAAGCTTTCTTT
clone size: once; J gene: TRBJ2-5; D gene: -; V gene: TRBV18; CDR3 protein: CASSPPVGGSETQYF; CDR3 DNA: TGTGCCAGTTCACCACCAGTCGGAGGGTCGGAGACCCAGTACTTC
clone size: few; J gene: TRBJ1-6; D gene: -; V gene: TRBV27; CDR3 protein: CASSLSGALYNSPLHF; CDR3 DNA: TGTGCCAGCAGTTTATCGGGGGCCCTCTATAATTCACCCCTCCACTTT
clone size: -; J gene: TRBJ2-1; D gene: TRBD2; V gene: TRBV9; CDR3 protein: CASSVGAGGADNEQFF; CDR3 DNA: TGTGCCAGCAGCGTAGGGGCGGGGGGGGCAGACAATGAGCAGTTCTTC
clone size: few; J gene: TRBJ2-2; D gene: -; V gene: TRBV7-2; CDR3 protein: CASSLAGALNTGELFF; CDR3 DNA: TGTGCCAGCAGCTTAGCGGGGGCCCTGAACACCGGGGAGCTGTTTTTT
clone size: -; J gene: TRBJ2-1; D gene: TRBD2; V gene: TRBV30; CDR3 protein: CAWSKGLAGGSYEQFF; CDR3 DNA: TGTGCCTGGAGTAAAGGACTAGCGGGGGGGTCCTATGAGCAGTTCTTC
clone size: -; J gene: TRBJ2-7; D gene: TRBD1; V gene: TRBV15; CDR3 protein: CATSTGGQGAYEQYF; CDR3 DNA: TGTGCCACCAGCACAGGTGGACAGGGGGCCTACGAGCAGTACTTC
clone size: -; J gene: TRBJ2-7; D gene: -; V gene: TRBV25-1; CDR3 protein: CASRNTGTWGYEQYF; CDR3 DNA: TGTGCCAGCCGAAACACCGGGACATGGGGCTACGAGCAGTACTTC
clone size: -; J gene: TRBJ2-2; D gene: TRBD1; V gene: TRBV7-9; CDR3 protein: CASSLGTVPGELFF; CDR3 DNA: TGTGCCAGCAGCTTGGGGACAGTCCCCGGGGAGCTGTTTTTT
clone size: once; J gene: TRBJ1-2; D gene: -; V gene: TRBV2; CDR3 protein: CASSAAGVGYGYTF; CDR3 DNA: TGTGCCAGCAGTGCAGCAGGGGTTGGCTATGGCTACACCTTC
clone size: -; J gene: TRBJ1-5; D gene: TRBD1; V gene: TRBV6-6; CDR3 protein: CASSLTGASNQPQHF; CDR3 DNA: TGTGCCAGCAGCCTAACAGGGGCTAGCAATCAGCCCCAGCATTTT
clone size: -; J gene: TRBJ2-7; D gene: TRBD1; V gene: TRBV19; CDR3 protein: CASSVRTGPGEQYF; CDR3 DNA: TGTGCCAGTAGTGTAAGGACAGGGCCGGGCGAGCAGTACTTC
clone size: few; J gene: TRBJ2-3; D gene: -; V gene: TRBV29-1; CDR3 protein: CSVEDPGEGVVDTQYF; CDR3 DNA: TGCAGCGTTGAAGATCCAGGGGAGGGAGTGGTAGATACGCAGTATTTT
clone size: -; J gene: TRBJ2-5; D gene: -; V gene: TRBV11-2; CDR3 protein: CASSSPGARGLNREQYF; CDR3 DNA: TGTGCCAGCAGCTCCCCTGGGGCAAGGGGACTGAATAGGGAGCAGTACTTC
clone size: -; J gene: TRBJ1-1; D gene: -; V gene: TRBV7-2; CDR3 protein: CASSWRGNTEAFF; CDR3 DNA: TGTGCCAGCAGCTGGCGGGGGAACACTGAAGCTTTCTTT
clone size: -; J gene: TRBJ2-5; D gene: TRBD2; V gene: TRBV5-8; CDR3 protein: CASSWGLAGADQETQYF; CDR3 DNA: TGTGCCAGCAGCTGGGGACTAGCGGGGGCCGACCAAGAGACCCAGTACTTC
clone size: -; J gene: TRBJ1-2; D gene: TRBD1; V gene: TRBV29-1; CDR3 protein: CSVRQGALNYGYTF; CDR3 DNA: TGCAGCGTACGACAGGGAGCACTTAACTATGGCTACACCTTC
clone size: few; J gene: TRBJ1-2; D gene: -; V gene: TRBV28; CDR3 protein: CASSGIGYTF; CDR3 DNA: TGTGCCAGTAGCGGGATCGGCTACACCTTC
clone size: -; J gene: TRBJ1-4; D gene: -; V gene: TRBV5-1; CDR3 protein: CASSRYATNEKLFF; CDR3 DNA: TGCGCCAGCAGCCGTTATGCAACTAATGAAAAACTGTTTTTT
clone size: -; J gene: TRBJ1-5; D gene: -; V gene: TRBV7-2; CDR3 protein: CASSPQVSNSNQPQHF; CDR3 DNA: TGTGCCAGCAGCCCGCAGGTCTCTAATAGCAATCAGCCCCAGCATTTT
clone size: few; J gene: TRBJ1-6; D gene: -; V gene: TRBV5-1; CDR3 protein: CASSPSGVIDSPLHF; CDR3 DNA: TGCGCCAGCAGTCCGTCCGGTGTTATTGATTCACCCCTCCACTTT
clone size: -; J gene: TRBJ2-1; D gene: -; V gene: TRBV19; CDR3 protein: CASSMVSIRGNEQFF; CDR3 DNA: TGTGCCAGTAGTATGGTATCCATAAGGGGCAATGAGCAGTTCTTC
clone size: -; J gene: TRBJ2-3; D gene: TRBD2; V gene: TRBV28; CDR3 protein: CASNEPGLAGTDTQYF; CDR3 DNA: TGTGCCAGCAACGAACCCGGACTAGCGGGGACAGATACGCAGTATTTT
clone size: -; J gene: TRBJ2-1; D gene: TRBD1; V gene: TRBV6-6; CDR3 protein: CASSSPDRVNNEQFF; CDR3 DNA: TGTGCCAGCAGTTCCCCGGACAGGGTCAACAATGAGCAGTTCTTC
clone size: -; J gene: TRBJ2-2; D gene: -; V gene: TRBV4-1; CDR3 protein: CASSQAPTENTGELFF; CDR3 DNA: TGCGCCAGCAGCCAAGCCCCGACAGAAAACACCGGGGAGCTGTTTTTT
clone size: -; J gene: TRBJ2-5; D gene: -; V gene: TRBV5-1; CDR3 protein: CASSLTQGKETQYF; CDR3 DNA: TGCGCCAGCAGCTTGACCCAGGGAAAAGAGACCCAGTACTTC
clone size: -; J gene: TRBJ1-1; D gene: -; V gene: TRBV4-1; CDR3 protein: CASSQVLRTENTEAFF; CDR3 DNA: TGCGCCAGCAGCCAAGTTCTCCGGACAGAGAACACTGAAGCTTTCTTT
clone size: -; J gene: TRBJ1-2; D gene: -; V gene: TRBV5-3; CDR3 protein: CASSCCGVEDGYTF; CDR3 DNA: TGTGCCAGCTCCTGTTGCGGGGTGGAAGATGGCTACACCTTC
clone size: many; J gene: TRBJ1-2; D gene: TRBD1; V gene: TRBV30; CDR3 protein: CACRRLDRDKDGYTF; CDR3 DNA: TGTGCCTGCCGGAGACTGGACAGGGATAAAGATGGCTACACCTTC
clone size: once; J gene: TRBJ2-7; D gene: TRBD1; V gene: TRBV5-1; CDR3 protein: CASRLDPDRTYEQYF; CDR3 DNA: TGCGCCAGCAGGTTAGACCCGGACAGGACCTACGAGCAGTACTTC
clone size: -; J gene: TRBJ2-6; D gene: -; V gene: TRBV10-1; CDR3 protein: CASSVTGESSGANVLTF; CDR3 DNA: TGCGCCAGCAGTGTAACGGGGGAGAGCTCTGGGGCCAACGTCCTGACTTTC
clone size: -; J gene: TRBJ1-5; D gene: TRBD1; V gene: TRBV7-9; CDR3 protein: CSSSLGQGLLSNQPQHF; CDR3 DNA: TGTTCCAGCAGCTTAGGACAGGGGTTGCTTAGCAATCAGCCCCAGCATTTT
clone size: -; J gene: TRBJ1-2; D gene: -; V gene: TRBV30; CDR3 protein: CAWSDFTANYGYTF; CDR3 DNA: TGTGCCTGGAGTGATTTTACAGCTAACTATGGCTACACCTTC
clone size: -; J gene: TRBJ2-7; D gene: -; V gene: TRBV11-1; CDR3 protein: CASSWRSYEQYF; CDR3 DNA: TGTGCCAGCAGCTGGAGAAGCTACGAGCAGTACTTC
clone size: -; J gene: TRBJ1-2; D gene: TRBD1; V gene: TRBV4-2; CDR3 protein: CASSQVSGTVNYGYTF; CDR3 DNA: TGTGCCAGCAGCCAGGTTTCCGGGACAGTCAACTATGGCTACACCTTC
clone size: -; J gene: TRBJ1-5; D gene: -; V gene: TRBV30; CDR3 protein: CAWSHLLGQLDQPQHF; CDR3 DNA: TGTGCCTGGAGCCACCTCTTAGGACAGTTGGATCAGCCCCAGCATTTT
clone size: -; J gene: TRBJ2-1; D gene: TRBD2; V gene: TRBV7-3; CDR3 protein: CASSFSVAGPNEQFF; CDR3 DNA: TGTGCCAGCAGCTTCTCGGTAGCGGGGCCCAATGAGCAGTTCTTC
clone size: once; J gene: TRBJ2-7; D gene: TRBD1; V gene: TRBV28; CDR3 protein: CASSATGVYEQYF; CDR3 DNA: TGTGCCAGCAGTGCGACAGGGGTCTACGAGCAGTACTTC
clone size: -; J gene: TRBJ2-3; D gene: TRBD2; V gene: TRBV5-4; CDR3 protein: CASSTLRGGAEDTQYF; CDR3 DNA: TGTGCCAGCAGCACGTTGCGCGGGGGGGCCGAGGATACGCAGTATTTT
clone size: -; J gene: TRBJ1-4; D gene: TRBD1; V gene: TRBV15; CDR3 protein: CATSREVDRGSEKLFF; CDR3 DNA: TGTGCCACCAGCAGAGAGGTGGACAGGGGAAGTGAAAAACTGTTTTTT